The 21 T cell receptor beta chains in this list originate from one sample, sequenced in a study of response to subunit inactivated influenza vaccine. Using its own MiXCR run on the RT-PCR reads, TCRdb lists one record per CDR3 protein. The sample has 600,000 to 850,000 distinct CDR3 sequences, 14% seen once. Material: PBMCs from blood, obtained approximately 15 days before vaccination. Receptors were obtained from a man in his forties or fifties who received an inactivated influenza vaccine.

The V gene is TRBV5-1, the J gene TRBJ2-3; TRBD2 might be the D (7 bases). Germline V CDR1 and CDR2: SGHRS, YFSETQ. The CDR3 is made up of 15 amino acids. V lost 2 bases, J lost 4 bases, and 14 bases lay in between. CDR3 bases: TGCGCCAGCAGCTTCGGGGGGCTCGGCGCAGATACGCAGTATTTT. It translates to CASSFGGLGADTQYF.

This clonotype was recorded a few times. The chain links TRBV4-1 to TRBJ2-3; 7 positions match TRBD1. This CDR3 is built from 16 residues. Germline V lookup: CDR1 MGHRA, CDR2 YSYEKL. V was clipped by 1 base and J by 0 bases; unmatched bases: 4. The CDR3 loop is CASSQADRASTDTQYF. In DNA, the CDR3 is TGCGCCAGCAGCCAAGCAGACAGGGCAAGCACAGATACGCAGTATTTT.

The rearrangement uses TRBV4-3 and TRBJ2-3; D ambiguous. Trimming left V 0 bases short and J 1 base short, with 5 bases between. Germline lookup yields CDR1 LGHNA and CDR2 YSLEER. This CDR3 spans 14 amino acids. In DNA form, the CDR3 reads TGCGCCAGCAGCCAAGAATTGGGCACAGATACGCAGTATTTT. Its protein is CASSQELGTDTQYF.

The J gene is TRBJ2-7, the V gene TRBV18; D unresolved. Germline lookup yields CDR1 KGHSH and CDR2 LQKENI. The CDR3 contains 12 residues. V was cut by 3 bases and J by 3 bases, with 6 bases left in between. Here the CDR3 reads CASSPSDYEQYF. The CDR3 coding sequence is TGTGCCAGCTCACCGAGCGACTACGAGCAGTACTTC.

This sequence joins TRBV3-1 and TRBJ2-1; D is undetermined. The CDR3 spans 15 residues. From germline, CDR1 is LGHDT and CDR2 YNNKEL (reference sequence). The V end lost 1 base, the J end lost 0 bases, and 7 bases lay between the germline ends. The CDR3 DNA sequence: TGTGCCAGCAGCCAAGGTGGGGACTCCTACAATGAGCAGTTCTTC. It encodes CASSQGGDSYNEQFF.

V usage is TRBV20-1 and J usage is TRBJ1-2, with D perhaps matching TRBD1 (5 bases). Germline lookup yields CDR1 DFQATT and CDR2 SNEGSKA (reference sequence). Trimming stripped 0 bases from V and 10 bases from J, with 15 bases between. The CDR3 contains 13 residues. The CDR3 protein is CSARDLRDPFYTF. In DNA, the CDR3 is TGCAGTGCTAGAGACCTCCGGGACCCTTTCTACACCTTC.

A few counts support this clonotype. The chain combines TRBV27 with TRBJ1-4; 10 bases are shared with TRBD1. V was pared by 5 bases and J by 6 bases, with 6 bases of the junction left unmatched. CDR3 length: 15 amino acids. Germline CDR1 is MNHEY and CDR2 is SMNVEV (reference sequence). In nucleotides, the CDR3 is TGTGCCAGCAGTCACCGGACAGGGGGGTATGAAAAACTGTTTTTT. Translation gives CASSHRTGGYEKLFF.

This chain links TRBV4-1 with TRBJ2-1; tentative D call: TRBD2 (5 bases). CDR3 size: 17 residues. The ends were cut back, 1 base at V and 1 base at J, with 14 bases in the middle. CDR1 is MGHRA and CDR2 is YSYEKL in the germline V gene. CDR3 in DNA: TGCGCCAGCAGCCAAGCCGTTAGGACTCAATCCTACAATGAGCAGTTCTTC. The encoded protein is CASSQAVRTQSYNEQFF.

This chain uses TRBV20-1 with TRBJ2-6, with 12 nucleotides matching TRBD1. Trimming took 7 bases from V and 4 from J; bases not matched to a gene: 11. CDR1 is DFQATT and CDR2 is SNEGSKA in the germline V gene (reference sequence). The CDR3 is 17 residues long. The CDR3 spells CSGWEGQGASGANVLTF. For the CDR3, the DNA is TGCAGTGGATGGGAGGGACAGGGGGCTTCGGGGGCCAACGTCCTGACTTTC.

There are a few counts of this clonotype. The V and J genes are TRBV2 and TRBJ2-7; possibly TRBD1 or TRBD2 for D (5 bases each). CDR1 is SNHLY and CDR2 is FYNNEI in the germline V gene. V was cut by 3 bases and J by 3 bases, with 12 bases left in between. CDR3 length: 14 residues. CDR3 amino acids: CASSERGYYYEQYF. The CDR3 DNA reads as TGTGCCAGCAGTGAGAGGGGCTACTACTACGAGCAGTACTTC.

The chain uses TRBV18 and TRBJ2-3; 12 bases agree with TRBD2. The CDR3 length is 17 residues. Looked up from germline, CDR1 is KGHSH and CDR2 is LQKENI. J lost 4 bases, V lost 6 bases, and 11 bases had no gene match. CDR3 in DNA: TGTGCCAGCTCCCCTACTAAGACTAGCGGGGGTGCAGATACGCAGTATTTT. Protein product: CASSPTKTSGGADTQYF.

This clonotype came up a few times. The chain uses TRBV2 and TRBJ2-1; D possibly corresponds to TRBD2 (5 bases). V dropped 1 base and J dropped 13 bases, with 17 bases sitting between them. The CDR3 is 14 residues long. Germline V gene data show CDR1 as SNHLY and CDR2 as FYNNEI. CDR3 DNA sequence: TGTGCCAGCAGTGAAGGCAGGTTAGCGTATACCCAGTTCTTC. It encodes CASSEGRLAYTQFF.

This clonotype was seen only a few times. In DNA form, the CDR3 reads TGTGCCAGCAGGCCACCGGGACAGGTCTCTGAAGCTTTCTTT. Its translation is CASRPPGQVSEAFF. The chain carries TRBV6-1 and TRBJ1-1; 8 nucleotides match TRBD1. The trim removed 6 bases at V and 6 bases at J, leaving 9 bases unmatched. Germline loops: CDR1 MNHNS, CDR2 SASEGT. The length of the CDR3 is 14 residues.

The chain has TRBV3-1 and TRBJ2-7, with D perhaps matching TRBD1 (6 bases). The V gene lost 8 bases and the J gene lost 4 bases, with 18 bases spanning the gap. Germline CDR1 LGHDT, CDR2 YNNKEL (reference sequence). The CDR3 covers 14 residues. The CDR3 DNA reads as TGTGCCAGCCAGGCCTCGACAGGATGGTACGAGCAGTACTTC. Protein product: CASQASTGWYEQYF.

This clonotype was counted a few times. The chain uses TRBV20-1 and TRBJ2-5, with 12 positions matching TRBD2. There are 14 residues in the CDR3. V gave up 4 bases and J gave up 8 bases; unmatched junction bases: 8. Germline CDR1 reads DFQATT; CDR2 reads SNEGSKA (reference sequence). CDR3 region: CSAIRTSGARTQYF. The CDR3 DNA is TGCAGTGCTATTCGGACTAGCGGGGCACGTACCCAGTACTTC.

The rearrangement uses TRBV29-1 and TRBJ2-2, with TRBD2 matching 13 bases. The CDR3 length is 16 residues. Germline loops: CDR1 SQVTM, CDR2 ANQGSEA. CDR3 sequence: CSAQRTSGRKIGELFF. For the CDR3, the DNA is TGCAGTGCTCAACGGACTAGCGGGAGAAAGATCGGGGAGCTGTTTTTT.

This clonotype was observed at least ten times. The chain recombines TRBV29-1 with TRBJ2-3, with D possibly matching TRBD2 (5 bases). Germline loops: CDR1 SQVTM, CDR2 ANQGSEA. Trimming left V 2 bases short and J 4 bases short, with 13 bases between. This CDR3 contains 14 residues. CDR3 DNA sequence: TGCAGCGTTGAAAACGGGGAAAGGTCAGATACGCAGTATTTT. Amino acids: CSVENGERSDTQYF.

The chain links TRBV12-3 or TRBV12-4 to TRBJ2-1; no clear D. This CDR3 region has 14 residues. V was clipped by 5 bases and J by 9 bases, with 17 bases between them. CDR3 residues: CASSETLIFGEQFF. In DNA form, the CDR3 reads TGTGCCAGCAGTGAGACACTAATCTTCGGTGAGCAGTTCTTC.

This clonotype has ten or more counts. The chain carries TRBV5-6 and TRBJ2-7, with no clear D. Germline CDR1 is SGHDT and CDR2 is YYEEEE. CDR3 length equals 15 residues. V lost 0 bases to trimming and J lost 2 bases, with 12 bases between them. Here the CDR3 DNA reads TGTGCCAGCAGCTTGGGGAGCTTCCCTACCTACGAGCAGTACTTC. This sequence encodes CASSLGSFPTYEQYF.

The CDR3 DNA reads TGCGCCAGCAGCTTGTTGACAGGGGGAAGCACAGATACGCAGTATTTT. Residues: CASSLLTGGSTDTQYF. The chain joins TRBV5-1 to TRBJ2-3; the match to TRBD1 covers 9 bases. V dropped 1 base and J dropped 0; count of bases not matched to a gene: 3. CDR1 is SGHRS, CDR2 YFSETQ, per germline. The CDR3 sequence is 16 residues long.

The CDR3 reads CASSSGTSGPDTQYF. In DNA form, the CDR3 reads TGTGCCAGCAGCAGCGGGACTAGCGGGCCAGATACGCAGTATTTT. The chain links TRBV5-6 to TRBJ2-3; 12 bases are shared with TRBD2. CDR1 is SGHDT and CDR2 is YYEEEE in the germline V gene. The V and J ends lost 4 bases and 4 bases, in that order; junction bases with no gene match: 4. This CDR3 comprises 15 residues.